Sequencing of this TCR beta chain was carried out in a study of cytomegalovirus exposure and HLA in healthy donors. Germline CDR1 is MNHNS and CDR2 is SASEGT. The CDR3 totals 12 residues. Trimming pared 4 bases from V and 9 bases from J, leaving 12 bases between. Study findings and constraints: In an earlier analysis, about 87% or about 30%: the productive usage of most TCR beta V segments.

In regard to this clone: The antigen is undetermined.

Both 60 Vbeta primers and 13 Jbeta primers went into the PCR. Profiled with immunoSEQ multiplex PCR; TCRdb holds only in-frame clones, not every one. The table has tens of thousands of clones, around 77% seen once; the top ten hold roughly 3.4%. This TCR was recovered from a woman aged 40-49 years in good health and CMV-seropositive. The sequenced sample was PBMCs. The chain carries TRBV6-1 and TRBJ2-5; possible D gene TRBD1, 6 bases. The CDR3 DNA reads TGTGCCAGCAGTGCATTTACAGGGTCCCAGTACTTC. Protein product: CASSAFTGSQYF.